A single T cell receptor beta chain is shown here with its context. What it binds is unknown. TCRbeta library construction was performed incorporating unique molecular identifiers. TCRdb fed the PCR reads into MiXCR, producing one record per CDR3 protein. The sample has 440,000 or so distinct CDR3 sequences; over 40% are singletons. The sample originates from a study of T-cell reconstitution after alpha-beta-depleted transplantation in children. Findings and caveats of the study: Newly generated T cells supplied most T-cell counts and diversity one year post-transplant. Surviving thymic progenitors and recipient T cells were the source of high TCRbeta diversity at day 60 in some patients.

This CDR3 region has 14 residues. J lost 4 bases, V lost 6 bases, and 4 bases had no gene match. Germline V gene data show CDR1 as LNHNV and CDR2 as YYDKDF (reference sequence). The genes are TRBV15 and TRBJ2-3; 10 positions match TRBD2. This clonotype was obtained from a girl aged 2 to 9 with aplastic anemia, due to receive a stem cell transplant. Sequences were derived from PBMCs, sampled before TCRalphabeta/CD19-depleted stem cell transplant. The DNA of the CDR3 is TGTGCCACCAGACCAGCGGGGGGGCCAGATACGCAGTATTTT. This sequence encodes CATRPAGGPDTQYF.